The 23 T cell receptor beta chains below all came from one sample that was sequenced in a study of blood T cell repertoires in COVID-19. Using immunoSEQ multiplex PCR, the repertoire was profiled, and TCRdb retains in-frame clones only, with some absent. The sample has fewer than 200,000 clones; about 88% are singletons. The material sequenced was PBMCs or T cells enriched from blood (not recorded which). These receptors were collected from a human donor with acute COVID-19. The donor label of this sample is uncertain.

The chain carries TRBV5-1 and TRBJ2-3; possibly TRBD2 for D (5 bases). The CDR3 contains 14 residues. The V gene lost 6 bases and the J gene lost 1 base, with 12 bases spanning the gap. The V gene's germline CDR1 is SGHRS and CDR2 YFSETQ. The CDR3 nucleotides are TGCGCCAGCAAAACCGCGGGCGGCACAGATACGCAGTATTTT. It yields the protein CASKTAGGTDTQYF.

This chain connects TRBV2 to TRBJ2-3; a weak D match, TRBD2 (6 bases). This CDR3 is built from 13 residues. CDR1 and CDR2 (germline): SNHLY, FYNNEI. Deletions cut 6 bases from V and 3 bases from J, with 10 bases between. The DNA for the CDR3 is TGTGCCAGCAGCCGCGGAGGGACAGATACGCAGTATTTT. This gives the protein CASSRGGTDTQYF.

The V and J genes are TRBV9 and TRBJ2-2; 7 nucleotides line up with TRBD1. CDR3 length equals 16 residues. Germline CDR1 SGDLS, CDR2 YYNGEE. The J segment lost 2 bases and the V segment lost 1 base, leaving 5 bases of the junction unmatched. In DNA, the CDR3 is TGTGCCAGCAGCGTACGGAGACAGGGAAACACCGGGGAGCTGTTTTTT. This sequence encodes CASSVRRQGNTGELFF.

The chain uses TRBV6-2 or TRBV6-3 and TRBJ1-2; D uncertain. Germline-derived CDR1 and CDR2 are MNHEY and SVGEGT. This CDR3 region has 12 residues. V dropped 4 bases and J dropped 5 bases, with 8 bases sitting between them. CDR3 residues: CASSFLRYGYTF. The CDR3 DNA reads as TGTGCCAGCAGTTTCCTACGGTATGGCTACACCTTC.

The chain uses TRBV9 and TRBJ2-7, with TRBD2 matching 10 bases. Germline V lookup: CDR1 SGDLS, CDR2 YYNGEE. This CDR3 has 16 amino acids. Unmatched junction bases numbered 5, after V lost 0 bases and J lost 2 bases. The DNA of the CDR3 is TGTGCCAGCAGCGTAGGGTTAGCGGGGGGTACCTACGAGCAGTACTTC. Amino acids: CASSVGLAGGTYEQYF.

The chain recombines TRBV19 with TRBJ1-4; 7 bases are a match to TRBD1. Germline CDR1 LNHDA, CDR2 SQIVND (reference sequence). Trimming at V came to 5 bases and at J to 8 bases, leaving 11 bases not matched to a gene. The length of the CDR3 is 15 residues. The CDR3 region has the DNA TGTGCCAGTAGTCTCTTAGGGGGCGCGTCCGAAAAACTGTTTTTT. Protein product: CASSLLGGASEKLFF. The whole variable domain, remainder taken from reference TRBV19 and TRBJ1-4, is DGGITQSPKYLFRKEGQNVTLSCEQNLNHDAMYWYRQDPGQGLRLIYYSQIVNDFQKGDIAEGYSVSREKKESFPLTVTSAQKNPTAFYLCASSLLGGASEKLFFGSGTQLSVL.

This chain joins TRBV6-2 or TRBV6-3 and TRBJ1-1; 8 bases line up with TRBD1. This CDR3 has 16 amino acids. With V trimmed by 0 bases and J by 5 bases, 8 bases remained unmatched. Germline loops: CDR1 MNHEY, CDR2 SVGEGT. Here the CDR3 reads CASSYSNRGDSTEAFF. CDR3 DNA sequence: TGTGCCAGCAGTTACTCGAACAGGGGGGATAGTACTGAAGCTTTCTTT.

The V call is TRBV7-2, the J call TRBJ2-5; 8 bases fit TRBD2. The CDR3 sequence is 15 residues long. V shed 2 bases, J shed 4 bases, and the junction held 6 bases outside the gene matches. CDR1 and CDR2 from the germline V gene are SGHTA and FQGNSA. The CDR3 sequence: CASSLIRRGGETQYF. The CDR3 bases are TGTGCCAGCAGCTTAATTCGCCGGGGGGGAGAGACCCAGTACTTC.

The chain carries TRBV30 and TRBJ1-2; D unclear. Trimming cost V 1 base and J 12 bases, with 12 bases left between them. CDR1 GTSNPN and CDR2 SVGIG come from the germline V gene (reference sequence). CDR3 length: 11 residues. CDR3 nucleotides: TGTGCCTGGAGTGGCCTCGGGTTCCACACCTTC. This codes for CAWSGLGFHTF.

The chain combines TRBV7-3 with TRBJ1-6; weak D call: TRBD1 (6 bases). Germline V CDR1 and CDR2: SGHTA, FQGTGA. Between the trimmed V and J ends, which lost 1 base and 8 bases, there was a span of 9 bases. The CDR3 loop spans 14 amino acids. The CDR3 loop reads CASSLNRVDSPLHF. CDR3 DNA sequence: TGTGCCAGCAGCTTAAACAGGGTGGATTCACCCCTCCACTTT. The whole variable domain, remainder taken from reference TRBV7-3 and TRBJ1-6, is GAGVSQTPSNKVTEKGKYVELRCDPISGHTALYWYRQSLGQGPEFLIYFQGTGAADDSGLPNDRFFAVRPEGSVSTLKIQRTERGDSAVYLCASSLNRVDSPLHFGNGTRLTVT.

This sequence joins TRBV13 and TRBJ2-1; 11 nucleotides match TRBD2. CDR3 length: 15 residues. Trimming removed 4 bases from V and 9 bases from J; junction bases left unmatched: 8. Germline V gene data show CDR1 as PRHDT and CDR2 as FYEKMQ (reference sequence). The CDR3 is CASSSEGTSGAEQFF. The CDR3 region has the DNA TGTGCCAGCAGCTCCGAGGGGACTAGCGGAGCTGAGCAGTTCTTC.

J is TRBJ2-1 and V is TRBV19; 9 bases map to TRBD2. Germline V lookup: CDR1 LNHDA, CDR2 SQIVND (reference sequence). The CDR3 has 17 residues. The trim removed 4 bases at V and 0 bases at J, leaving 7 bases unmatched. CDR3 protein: CASSTPSGTSSYNEQFF. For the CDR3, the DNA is TGTGCCAGTAGTACACCTAGCGGGACGAGCTCCTACAATGAGCAGTTCTTC.

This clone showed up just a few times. In DNA, the CDR3 is TGTGCCAGCGCGGGCGACAAAGACGAGCAGTACTTC. Protein: CASAGDKDEQYF. The gene calls are TRBV6-5 and TRBJ2-7; possible D gene TRBD2, 5 bases. The V gene's germline CDR1 is MNHEY and CDR2 SVGAGI. The CDR3 is made up of 12 amino acids. With 8 bases removed from V and 5 bases from J, the gap between germline ends came to 13 bases.

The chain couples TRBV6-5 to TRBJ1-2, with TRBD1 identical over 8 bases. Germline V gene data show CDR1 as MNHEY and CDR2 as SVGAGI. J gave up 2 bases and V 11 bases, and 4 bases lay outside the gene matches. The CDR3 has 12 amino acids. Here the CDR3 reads CAVRQGNYGYTF. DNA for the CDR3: TGTGCCGTCCGACAGGGGAACTATGGCTACACCTTC.

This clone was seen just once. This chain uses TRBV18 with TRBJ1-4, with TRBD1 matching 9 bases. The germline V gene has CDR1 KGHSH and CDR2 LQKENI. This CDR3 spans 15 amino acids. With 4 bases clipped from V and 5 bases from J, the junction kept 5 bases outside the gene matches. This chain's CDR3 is CASSRSGTGNEKLFF. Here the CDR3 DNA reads TGTGCCAGCTCACGCAGTGGGACAGGGAATGAAAAACTGTTTTTT.

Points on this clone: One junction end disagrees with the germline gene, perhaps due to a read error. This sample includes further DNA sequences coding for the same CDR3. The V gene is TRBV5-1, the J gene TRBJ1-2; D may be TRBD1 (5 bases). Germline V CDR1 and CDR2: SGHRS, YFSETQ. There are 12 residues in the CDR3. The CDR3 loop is CASSSTDGGYTF. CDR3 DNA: TGCGCCAGTAGCTCGACAGATGGAGGCTACACCTTC.

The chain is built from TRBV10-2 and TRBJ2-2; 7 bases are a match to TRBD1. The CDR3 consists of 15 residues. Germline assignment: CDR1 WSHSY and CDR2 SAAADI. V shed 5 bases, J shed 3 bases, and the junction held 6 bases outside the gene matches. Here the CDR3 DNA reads TGCGCCAGCAGTCCTAGGACAGGCCACACCGGGGAGCTGTTTTTT. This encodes CASSPRTGHTGELFF.

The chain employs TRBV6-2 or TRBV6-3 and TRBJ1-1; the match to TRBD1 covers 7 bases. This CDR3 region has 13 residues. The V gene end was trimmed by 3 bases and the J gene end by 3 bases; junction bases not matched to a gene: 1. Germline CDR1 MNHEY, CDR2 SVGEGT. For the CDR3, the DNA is TGTGCCAGCAGTTATACAGGGGACACTGAAGCTTTCTTT. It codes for CASSYTGDTEAFF.

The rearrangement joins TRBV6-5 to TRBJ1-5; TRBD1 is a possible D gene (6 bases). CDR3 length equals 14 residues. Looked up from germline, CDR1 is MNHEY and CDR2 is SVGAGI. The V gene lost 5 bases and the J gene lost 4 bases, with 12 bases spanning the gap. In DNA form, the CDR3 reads TGTGCCAGCAGTAACCTAGACAGGAATCAGCCCCAGCATTTT. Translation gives CASSNLDRNQPQHF.

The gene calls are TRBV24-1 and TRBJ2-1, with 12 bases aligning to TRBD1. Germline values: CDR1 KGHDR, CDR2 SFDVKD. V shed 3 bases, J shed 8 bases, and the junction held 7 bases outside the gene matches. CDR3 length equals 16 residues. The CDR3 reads CATSDKSGTGGDEQFF. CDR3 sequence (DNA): TGTGCCACCAGTGATAAGTCCGGGACAGGGGGCGATGAGCAGTTCTTC.

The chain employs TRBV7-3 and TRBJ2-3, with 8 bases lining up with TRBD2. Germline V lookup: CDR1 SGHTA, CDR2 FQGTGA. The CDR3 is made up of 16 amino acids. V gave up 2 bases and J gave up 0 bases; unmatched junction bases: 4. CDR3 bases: TGTGCCAGCAGCTTAGACGGGGGGGCTAGCACAGATACGCAGTATTTT. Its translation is CASSLDGGASTDTQYF.

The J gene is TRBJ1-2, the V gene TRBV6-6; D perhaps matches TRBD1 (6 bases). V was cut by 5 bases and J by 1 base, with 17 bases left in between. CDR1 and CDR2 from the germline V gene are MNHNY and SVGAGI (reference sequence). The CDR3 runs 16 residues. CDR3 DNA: TGTGCCAGCAGTCCTCGTGGGGGCGCGGGTAACTATGGCTACACCTTC. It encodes CASSPRGGAGNYGYTF.

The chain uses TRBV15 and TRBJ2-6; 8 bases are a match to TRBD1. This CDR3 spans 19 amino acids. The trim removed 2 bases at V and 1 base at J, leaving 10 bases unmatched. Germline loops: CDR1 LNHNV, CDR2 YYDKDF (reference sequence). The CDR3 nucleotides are TGTGCCACCAGCAGACGGACAGGGACATTTTTTTCTGGGGCCAACGTCCTGACTTTC. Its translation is CATSRRTGTFFSGANVLTF.